These T cell receptor beta chains were read from a single sample in a study of T-cell reconstitution after alpha-beta-depleted transplantation in children. One entry per CDR3 protein results from TCRdb running MiXCR on the PCR reads. This sample has fewer than 95,000 distinct CDR3 sequences; over 9% occur once, and the top ten carry approximately 15%. The starting material was PBMCs from the stem cell graft donor, obtained from the stem cell graft. These receptors were collected from a human donor who donated a stem cell graft to a child with inherited bone marrow failure. Both conserved end residues are trimmed from each CDR3. Each record gives: V gene, CDR3 protein.

TRBV5-1 ASSKTGNTEAF
TRBV29-1 SVGGPGLRGEKLF
TRBV29-1 SDRLAGFYNEQF
TRBV5-1 ASSSGGANTGELF
TRBV2 ASSEGTGRWVEAF
TRBV11-1 ASSSTPGLAGGGETQY
TRBV6-2/TRBV6-3 ASSPDGLAGGELF
TRBV7-8 ASSYGPSGEYNEQF
TRBV6-6 ASSYLPFETQY
TRBV29-1 SVRTGSSYEQY
TRBV7-9 ASSPTGKAQPQH
TRBV5-4 ASSPEDRAAGYT
TRBV5-1 ASSIGTSGSYEQY
TRBV18 ASSPPRDRDYNEQF
TRBV19 ASMGRSYNEQF
TRBV18 ASSPPSKQETQY
TRBV20-1 SASGPYTDTQY
TRBV5-6 ASSSGTANTGELF
TRBV28 ASRPGQNNYGYT
TRBV5-1 ASSLEPSSETQY